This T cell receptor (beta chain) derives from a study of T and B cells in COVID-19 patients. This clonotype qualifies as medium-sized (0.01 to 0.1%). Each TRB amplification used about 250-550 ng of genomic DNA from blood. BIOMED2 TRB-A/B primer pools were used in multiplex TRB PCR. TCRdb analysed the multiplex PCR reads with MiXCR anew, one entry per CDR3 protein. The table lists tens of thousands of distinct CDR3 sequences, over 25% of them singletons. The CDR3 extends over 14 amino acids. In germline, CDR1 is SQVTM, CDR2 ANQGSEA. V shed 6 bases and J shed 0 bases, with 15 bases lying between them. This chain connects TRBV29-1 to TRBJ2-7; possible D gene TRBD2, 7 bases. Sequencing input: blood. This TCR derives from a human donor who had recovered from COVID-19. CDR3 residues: CSVGGGRGSYEQYF. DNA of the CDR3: TGCAGCGTGGGGGGGGGCAGGGGCTCCTACGAGCAGTACTTC.